This T cell receptor (beta chain) was sequenced for a study of molecular identifiers for immune sequencing clone quantification. The V end lost 3 bases, the J end lost 7 bases, and 12 bases lay between the germline ends. Germline V gene sequence: CDR1 MDHEN, CDR2 SYDVKM. This CDR3 contains 13 residues. Using its own MiXCR run on the PCR reads, TCRdb lists one record per CDR3 protein. The table lists about 630,000 distinct CDR3 sequences, around 25% of them singletons, with 0.78% in the top ten. The rearrangement links TRBV28 to TRBJ1-2, with D perhaps matching TRBD1 (6 bases). The source material was naive CD8+ T cells from blood, with Jurkat cell RNA spiked in. Documented subset: FACS-sorted CD8+CD4-CCR7+CD45RA+ naive T cells. This sequence was found in a human donor in good health. Some libraries in this study had Jurkat cell RNA spiked in. The CDR3 reads CASSFAGAPGYTF. CDR3 in DNA: TGTGCCAGCAGTTTTGCGGGGGCGCCTGGCTACACCTTC.